The 8 T cell receptor beta chains reported below all come from one sample, sequenced in a study of shared clonotypes between healthy human individuals. The assay was immunoSEQ multiplex PCR, and TCRdb's table has in-frame clones only and misses some. Of 2 million to 2.5 million clones listed, about 93% were seen once; the top ten hold about 1.8%. Positive CCR7 selection of CD45RO-negative cells yielded the naive CD8 cells, and terminally differentiated effector memory CD45RA+ cells were excluded. Input material: naive CD8+ T cells from PBMCs. These receptor sequences come from a man in his late teens or twenties in good health. Some clones in this sample may be carry-over from other donors' samples.

The V and J genes are TRBV7-3 and TRBJ2-2, with a tentative D call TRBD2 (6 bases). Germline CDR1 and CDR2: SGHTA and FQGTGA. This CDR3 has 15 amino acids. Trimming took off 11 bases at V and 2 bases at J, with 18 bases between the two ends. The CDR3 DNA is TGTGCCTCCGGAGGGAGGCTGGCCAACACCGGGGAGCTGTTTTTT. It translates to CASGGRLANTGELFF. Complete variable domain (other parts from reference TRBV7-3 and TRBJ2-2): GAGVSQTPSNKVTEKGKYVELRCDPISGHTALYWYRQSLGQGPEFLIYFQGTGAADDSGLPNDRFFAVRPEGSVSTLKIQRTERGDSAVYLCASGGRLANTGELFFGEGSRLTVL.

The rearrangement joins TRBV13 to TRBJ2-1, with 13 bases identical to TRBD2. This CDR3 is 16 amino acids long. Germline V CDR1 and CDR2: PRHDT, FYEKMQ (reference sequence). J was trimmed by 4 bases and V by 3 bases; bases with no gene match: 3. CDR3 sequence (DNA): TGTGCCAGCAGCTTTCCGACTAGCGGGGGGTACAATGAGCAGTTCTTC. Translated: CASSFPTSGGYNEQFF.

The sample holds a few counts of this clone. The chain combines TRBV9 with TRBJ2-2; D is perhaps TRBD1 (6 bases). CDR1 and CDR2 (germline): SGDLS, YYNGEE. Trimming took 4 bases from V and 2 from J, leaving 12 bases between them. This CDR3 contains 15 residues. Here the CDR3 reads CASSSSGVNTGELFF. The CDR3 coding sequence is TGTGCCAGCAGCAGTTCAGGGGTCAACACCGGGGAGCTGTTTTTT.

Worth noting for this clone: Other DNA sequences of this sample code for an identical CDR3. This chain connects TRBV7-9 to TRBJ2-7; D is uncertain. Germline CDR1 reads SEHNR; CDR2 reads FQNEAQ (reference sequence). V dropped 6 bases and J dropped 8 bases, with 14 bases sitting between them. CDR3 length: 12 residues. CDR3 nucleotide sequence: TGTGCCAGCAGTGCTTTTCACGCACAGCAGTACTTC. Its translation is CASSAFHAQQYF.

The chain combines TRBV5-4 with TRBJ2-7; a weak D match, TRBD2 (5 bases). The V and J ends lost 0 bases and 5 bases respectively, with 12 bases between them. The CDR3 consists of 14 residues. The germline V gene encodes CDR1 SGHNT and CDR2 YYREEE (reference sequence). For the CDR3, the DNA is TGTGCCAGCAGCTTGGTGGTGGGAGAAGACGAGCAGTACTTC. It translates to CASSLVVGEDEQYF.

The gene calls are TRBV2 and TRBJ2-5; D could derive from TRBD1 or TRBD2 (5 bases each). The J call could be wrong; TRBJ2-7 is a better fit for the DNA end. CDR1 and CDR2 (germline): SNHLY, FYNNEI. The CDR3 runs to 13 residues. This CDR3 is CASRRDPKSEQYF. The CDR3, as DNA: TGTGCCAGCAGAAGGGACCCCAAGTCCGAGCAGTACTTC.

V and J are TRBV27 and TRBJ2-2; D ambiguous. This CDR3 contains 14 residues. V lost 4 bases and J 3 bases, leaving 9 bases between the germline ends. Germline loops: CDR1 MNHEY, CDR2 SMNVEV (reference sequence). The CDR3 loop reads CASSWQRYTGELFF. The CDR3 coding sequence is TGTGCCAGCAGTTGGCAGCGATACACCGGGGAGCTGTTTTTT.

The V and J genes are TRBV19 and TRBJ1-5, with TRBD1 matching over 8 bases. From germline, CDR1 is LNHDA and CDR2 SQIVND (reference sequence). V lost 7 bases, J lost 2 bases, and 4 bases stayed unmatched. This CDR3 has 14 residues. In DNA, the CDR3 is TGTGCCAGTATCGACAGGGGTGGCAATCAGCCCCAGCATTTT. Translated, it gives CASIDRGGNQPQHF.